These 26 T cell receptor beta chains originate from one sample sequenced in a study of T cell responses to AZD1222 COVID-19 vaccine. Sequencing used immunoSEQ multiplex PCR; TCRdb keeps in-frame clones, though not all of them. This table holds 97,000 or so clones, approximately 81% found once. Sequencing used peripheral blood, obtained on day 0 of AZD1222 vaccination. All receptors come from an adult in good health.

A single count supports this clone. The rearrangement joins TRBV7-2 to TRBJ1-2; no definite D call. The CDR3 runs to 15 residues. CDR1 is SGHTA, CDR2 FQGNSA, per germline. Deletions cut 0 bases from V and 7 bases from J, with 15 bases between. CDR3 residues: CASSLAPGYSSGYTF. In DNA, the CDR3 is TGTGCCAGCAGCTTAGCCCCGGGTTACTCTAGTGGCTACACCTTC.

The CDR3 protein is CASSEGTSTEQYV. CDR3 bases: TGTGCCAGCTCAGAAGGGACTTCGACTGAGCAGTACGTC. V and J are TRBV18 and TRBJ2-7; the D gene is possibly TRBD2 (6 bases). Deletions cut 5 bases from V and 7 bases from J, with 15 bases between. The germline V gene has CDR1 KGHSH and CDR2 LQKENI. This CDR3 spans 13 amino acids.

The chain employs TRBV28 and TRBJ1-1; the D is unclear. Germline V gene lookup returns CDR1 MDHEN and CDR2 SYDVKM. The V and J ends lost 6 bases and 7 bases respectively, with 18 bases between them. The CDR3 covers 14 residues. The CDR3 DNA reads TGTGCCAGCAGCCAGGCCTCCACCCAATATGAAGCTTTCTTT. It is translated as CASSQASTQYEAFF. Filled out from reference TRBV28 and TRBJ1-1, the complete variable domain reads DVKVTQSSRYLVKRTGEKVFLECVQDMDHENMFWYRQDPGLGLRLIYFSYDVKMKEKGDIPEGYSVSREKKERFSLILESASTNQTSMYLCASSQASTQYEAFFGQGTRLTVV.

This rearrangement joins TRBV7-2 to TRBJ2-5, with D uncertain. The CDR3 length is 13 residues. The V and J ends lost 1 base and 5 bases respectively, with 8 bases between them. Germline V lookup: CDR1 SGHTA, CDR2 FQGNSA. CDR3 region: CASSLGVLETQYF. CDR3 DNA sequence: TGTGCCAGCAGCTTAGGGGTTCTTGAGACCCAGTACTTC.

This chain joins TRBV25-1 and TRBJ2-1, with D hard to call. V was shortened by 4 bases and J by 1 base, with 8 bases between the two germline ends. Germline CDR1 reads MGHDK; CDR2 reads SYGVNS. There are 14 residues in the CDR3. The CDR3 sequence: CASSGGRSYNEQFF. For the CDR3, the DNA is TGTGCCAGCAGTGGAGGTAGGTCCTACAATGAGCAGTTCTTC.

The V call is TRBV6-5, the J call TRBJ2-3, with D perhaps TRBD2 (5 bases). Trimming pared 5 bases from V and 5 bases from J, leaving 8 bases between. Germline CDR1 reads MNHEY; CDR2 reads SVGAGI. This CDR3 contains 12 residues. Here the CDR3 reads CASSRGKDTQYF. Here the CDR3 DNA reads TGTGCCAGCAGTAGAGGGAAAGATACGCAGTATTTT.

The sample holds a few counts of this clone. This chain connects TRBV7-2 to TRBJ1-2; D perhaps matches TRBD1 (6 bases). This CDR3 is 15 amino acids long. V lost 5 bases to trimming and J lost 7 bases, with 20 bases between them. Germline V gene sequence: CDR1 SGHTA, CDR2 FQGNSA. CDR3 nucleotide sequence: TGTGCCAGCAGCCCTGGGCAGGGGACGCGATTTGGCTACACCTTC. It translates to CASSPGQGTRFGYTF.

This clone has just a few counts. V and J are TRBV7-2 and TRBJ1-5, with D possibly TRBD1 on 5 matching bases. Trimming stripped 4 bases from V and 4 bases from J, with 8 bases between. Germline lookup yields CDR1 SGHTA and CDR2 FQGNSA. The length of the CDR3 is 13 residues. CDR3 DNA sequence: TGTGCCAGCAGCTCGGGACTGAATCAGCCCCAGCATTTT. It specifies CASSSGLNQPQHF.

The rearrangement joins TRBV7-9 to TRBJ2-7; D is uncertain. This CDR3 is 15 amino acids long. The V gene's germline CDR1 is SEHNR and CDR2 FQNEAQ (reference sequence). V lost 2 bases, J lost 2 bases, and 13 bases lay in between. CDR3 sequence: CASSLIPPAAYEQYV. In nucleotides, the CDR3 is TGTGCCAGCAGCTTAATCCCTCCAGCCGCCTACGAGCAGTACGTC.

The chain links TRBV4-1 to TRBJ2-3; 11 positions match TRBD2. This CDR3 has 15 residues. Germline assignment: CDR1 MGHRA and CDR2 YSYEKL. After removal of 3 bases from V and 4 bases from J, the junction contained 3 bases not matched to a gene. CDR3 sequence reads: CASSHTSGRADTQYF. As DNA, the CDR3 is TGCGCCAGCAGCCACACTAGCGGGAGAGCAGATACGCAGTATTTT.

The gene calls are TRBV5-5 and TRBJ2-5; 9 bases map to TRBD1. This CDR3 comprises 14 residues. V shed 2 bases, J shed 4 bases, and the junction held 3 bases outside the gene matches. Germline CDR1 and CDR2: SGHKS and YYEKEE (reference sequence). The CDR3 DNA follows: TGTGCCAGCAGCTTACAGGGGGCGCGAGAGACCCAGTACTTC. This encodes CASSLQGARETQYF.

This clone was counted once. The CDR3 DNA follows: TGTGCCACCAGCAGAACAGGGGGGGGCACTGAAGCTTTCTTT. Translated: CATSRTGGGTEAFF. This chain joins TRBV15 and TRBJ1-1; 8 nucleotides match TRBD1. Germline V gene sequence: CDR1 LNHNV, CDR2 YYDKDF (reference sequence). With 2 bases clipped from V and 4 bases from J, the junction kept 3 bases outside the gene matches. This CDR3 is 14 amino acids long.

This clone was counted between two and nine times. The chain links TRBV24-1 to TRBJ1-3; the D is unclear. CDR1 KGHDR and CDR2 SFDVKD come from the germline V gene. The CDR3 contains 14 residues. V lost 2 bases and J lost 2, with 6 bases in between. The CDR3, as DNA: TGTGCCACCAGTGATTCCCCGCCTGGAAACACCATATATTTT. Protein product: CATSDSPPGNTIYF.

Only one count was recorded for this clone. V is TRBV11-2 and J is TRBJ2-7; perhaps TRBD1 as D (5 bases). Trimming cost V 1 base and J 9 bases, with 7 bases left between them. Germline V lookup: CDR1 SGHAT, CDR2 FQNNGV. This CDR3 is built from 11 residues. The CDR3 region is CASSLVRGQYF. The CDR3 DNA reads TGTGCCAGCAGCTTAGTTAGGGGGCAGTACTTC.

CDR3: CASSVAGWAGELFF. For the CDR3, the DNA is TGTGCCAGCAGCGTAGCGGGTTGGGCCGGGGAGCTGTTTTTT. The gene calls are TRBV9 and TRBJ2-2; D remains unclear. Germline V gives CDR1 SGDLS, CDR2 YYNGEE. The V end was cut by 0 bases, the J end by 6 bases, with 9 bases between. The CDR3 covers 14 residues. The full variable domain, completed using reference TRBV9 and TRBJ2-2, is DSGVTQTPKHLITATGQRVTLRCSPRSGDLSVYWYQQSLDQGLQFLIQYYNGEERAKGNILERFSAQQFPDLHSELNLSSLELGDSALYFCASSVAGWAGELFFGEGSRLTVL.

The chain couples TRBV11-2 to TRBJ1-4; no definite D call. The germline V gene encodes CDR1 SGHAT and CDR2 FQNNGV. CDR3 length: 16 residues. V lost 4 bases and J 4 bases, leaving 16 bases between the germline ends. DNA for the CDR3: TGTGCCAGCAGCTCTCGGACGGGTTATCGTAATGAAAAACTGTTTTTT. It yields the protein CASSSRTGYRNEKLFF.

V is TRBV2 and J is TRBJ1-2; TRBD1 matches 7 bases. The CDR3 consists of 14 residues. Germline values: CDR1 SNHLY, CDR2 FYNNEI. V lost 3 bases, J lost 3 bases, and 4 bases stayed unmatched. As DNA, the CDR3 is TGTGCCAGCAGTGACAGGGGGTTAGACTATGGCTACACCTTC. Its protein is CASSDRGLDYGYTF.

J is TRBJ2-3 and V is TRBV11-3; 8 bases fit TRBD2. The CDR3 sequence is 14 residues long. Losses at the gene ends were 2 bases for V and 4 bases for J; bases not matched to a gene: 2. Germline V CDR1 and CDR2: SGHNT, YENEEA. Here the CDR3 DNA reads TGTGCCAGCAGCTTATCAGCGGGGGCAGATACGCAGTATTTT. It codes for CASSLSAGADTQYF.

The chain employs TRBV2 and TRBJ2-7; 7 bases agree with TRBD1. After removal of 7 bases from V and 1 base from J, the junction contained 7 bases not matched to a gene. CDR1 and CDR2 from the germline V gene are SNHLY and FYNNEI. The CDR3 runs to 14 residues. CDR3 DNA sequence: TGTGCCAGCACAGGGGGTCGGAATTCCTACGAGCAGTACTTC. It codes for CASTGGRNSYEQYF.

V and J are TRBV4-2 and TRBJ1-2; possibly TRBD1 for D (6 bases). With 0 bases removed from V and 4 bases from J, the gap between germline ends came to 12 bases. The V gene's germline CDR1 is LGHNA and CDR2 YNFKEQ. The CDR3 contains 15 residues. The CDR3 DNA sequence: TGTGCCAGCAGCCAAGAGATAATGGGGGCCTATGGCTACACCTTC. Translated, it gives CASSQEIMGAYGYTF.

The chain recombines TRBV7-2 with TRBJ2-2; TRBD2 aligns across 7 bases. Germline trimming cut 3 bases from V and 5 bases from J; bases unmatched to any gene: 6. CDR1 and CDR2 (germline): SGHTA, FQGNSA. The CDR3 sequence is 15 residues long. The CDR3 spells CASSFGGRGTGELFF. CDR3 nucleotides: TGTGCCAGCAGCTTTGGCGGGAGAGGGACCGGGGAGCTGTTTTTT.

The rearrangement joins TRBV27 to TRBJ2-7; D not resolved. Trimming pared 10 bases from V and 6 bases from J, leaving 19 bases between. Germline loops: CDR1 MNHEY, CDR2 SMNVEV (reference sequence). The CDR3 runs to 13 residues. This CDR3 reads CATQRSATGEQYF. Written as DNA, the CDR3 is TGTGCCACCCAGAGGAGCGCCACTGGCGAGCAGTACTTC.

CDR3 DNA sequence: TGTGCCAGCAGCTTAGGGGGGACATTGAACACCGGGGAGCTGTTTTTT. Its protein is CASSLGGTLNTGELFF. The chain uses TRBV7-6 and TRBJ2-2, with D perhaps TRBD1 (6 bases). The CDR3 is made up of 16 amino acids. The germline gives CDR1 SGHVS, CDR2 FNYEAQ. V gave up 1 base and J gave up 1 base, with 10 bases separating them.

The chain joins TRBV14 to TRBJ2-1; no reliable D call. V was trimmed by 8 bases and J by 4 bases, leaving 9 bases between them. This CDR3 has 12 amino acids. CDR1 and CDR2 (germline): SGHDN, FVKESK. DNA for the CDR3: TGTGCCAGCGGGCAGCAGTACAATGAGCAGTTCTTC. Encoded protein: CASGQQYNEQFF.

The J gene is TRBJ1-5, the V gene TRBV27; no firm D call. The CDR3 runs 13 residues. Germline CDR1 and CDR2: MNHEY and SMNVEV (reference sequence). V gave up 6 bases and J gave up 6 bases, with 12 bases separating them. CDR3 sequence reads: CASSTRTGQPQHF. CDR3 in DNA: TGTGCCAGCAGCACCCGGACGGGTCAGCCCCAGCATTTT.

The rearrangement joins TRBV19 to TRBJ2-1, with 13 bases lining up with TRBD2. V trimming: 5 bases; J trimming: 9 bases; junction bases outside the gene matches: 7. CDR1 and CDR2 (germline): LNHDA, SQIVND (reference sequence). This CDR3 comprises 15 residues. CDR3 DNA: TGTGCCAGTAGTGTCACTAGCGGGAGGGCCGGTGAGCAGTTCTTC. It translates to CASSVTSGRAGEQFF.